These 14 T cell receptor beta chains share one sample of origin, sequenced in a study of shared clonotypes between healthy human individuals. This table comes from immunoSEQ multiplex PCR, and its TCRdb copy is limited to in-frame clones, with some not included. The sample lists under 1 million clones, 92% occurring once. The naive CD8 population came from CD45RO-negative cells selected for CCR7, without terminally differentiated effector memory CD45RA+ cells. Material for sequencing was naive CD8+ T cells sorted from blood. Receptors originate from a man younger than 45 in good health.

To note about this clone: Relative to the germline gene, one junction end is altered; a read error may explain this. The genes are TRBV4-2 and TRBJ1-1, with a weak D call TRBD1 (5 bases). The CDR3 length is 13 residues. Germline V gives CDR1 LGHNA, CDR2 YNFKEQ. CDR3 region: CASSQDGDSVVGF. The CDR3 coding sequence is TGTGCCAGCAGCCAAGATGGAGACAGCGTTGTGGGATTT.

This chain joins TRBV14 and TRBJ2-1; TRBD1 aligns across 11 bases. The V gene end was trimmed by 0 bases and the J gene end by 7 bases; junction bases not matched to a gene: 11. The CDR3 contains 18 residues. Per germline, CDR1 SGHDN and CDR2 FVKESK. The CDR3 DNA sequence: TGTGCCAGCAGCCAAGATGTAGGGACAGGGGGATTGGGAAATGAGCAGTTCTTC. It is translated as CASSQDVGTGGLGNEQFF.

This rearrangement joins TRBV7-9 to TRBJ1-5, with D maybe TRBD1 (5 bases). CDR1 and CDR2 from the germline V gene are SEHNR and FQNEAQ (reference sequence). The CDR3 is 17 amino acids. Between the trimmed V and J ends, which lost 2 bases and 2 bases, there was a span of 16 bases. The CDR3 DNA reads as TGTGCCAGCAGCTTAAGTTTTGCGGGGCGAGGCAATCAGCCCCAGCATTTT. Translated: CASSLSFAGRGNQPQHF.

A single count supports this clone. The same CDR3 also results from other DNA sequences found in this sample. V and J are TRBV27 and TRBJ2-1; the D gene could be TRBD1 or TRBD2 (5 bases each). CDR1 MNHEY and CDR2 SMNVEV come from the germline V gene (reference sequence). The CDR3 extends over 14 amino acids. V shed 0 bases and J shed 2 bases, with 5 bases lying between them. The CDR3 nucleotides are TGTGCCAGCAGTTTATCGGGGGCCTACAATGAGCAGTTCTTC. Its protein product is CASSLSGAYNEQFF.

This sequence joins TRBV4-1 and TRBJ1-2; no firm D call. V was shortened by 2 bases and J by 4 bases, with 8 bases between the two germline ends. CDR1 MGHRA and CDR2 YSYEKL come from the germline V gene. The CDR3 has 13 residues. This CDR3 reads CASSQTTSYGYTF. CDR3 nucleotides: TGCGCCAGCAGCCAAACTACCAGCTATGGCTACACCTTC.

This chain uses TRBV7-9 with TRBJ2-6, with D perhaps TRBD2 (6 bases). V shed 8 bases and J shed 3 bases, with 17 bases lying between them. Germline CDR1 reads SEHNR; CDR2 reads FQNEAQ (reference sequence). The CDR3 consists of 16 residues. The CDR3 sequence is CASSEGPYGGANVLTF. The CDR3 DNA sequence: TGTGCCAGCTCGGAGGGGCCTTATGGTGGGGCCAACGTCCTGACTTTC.

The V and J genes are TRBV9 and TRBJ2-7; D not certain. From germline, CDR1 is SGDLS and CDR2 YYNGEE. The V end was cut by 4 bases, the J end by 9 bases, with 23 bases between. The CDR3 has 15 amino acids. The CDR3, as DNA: TGTGCCAGCAGCCCCCTGGGCGACACGGCGTCGGGGCAGTACTTC. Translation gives CASSPLGDTASGQYF.

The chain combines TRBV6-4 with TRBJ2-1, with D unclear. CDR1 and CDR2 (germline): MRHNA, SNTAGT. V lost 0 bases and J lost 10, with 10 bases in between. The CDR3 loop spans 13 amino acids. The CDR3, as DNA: TGTGCCAGCAGTGACTCACCTGCGGACGAGCAGTTCTTC. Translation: CASSDSPADEQFF.

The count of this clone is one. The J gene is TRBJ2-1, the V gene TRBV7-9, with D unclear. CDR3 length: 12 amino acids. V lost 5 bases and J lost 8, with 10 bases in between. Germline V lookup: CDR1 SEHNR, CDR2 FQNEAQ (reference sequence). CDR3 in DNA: TGTGCCAGCAGCCCGGAACGGGATGAGCAGTTCTTC. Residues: CASSPERDEQFF. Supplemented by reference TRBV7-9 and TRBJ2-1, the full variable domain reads DTGVSQNPRHKITKRGQNVTFRCDPISEHNRLYWYRQTLGQGPEFLTYFQNEAQLEKSRLLSDRFSAERPKGSFSTLEIQRTEQGDSAMYLCASSPERDEQFFGPGTRLTVL.

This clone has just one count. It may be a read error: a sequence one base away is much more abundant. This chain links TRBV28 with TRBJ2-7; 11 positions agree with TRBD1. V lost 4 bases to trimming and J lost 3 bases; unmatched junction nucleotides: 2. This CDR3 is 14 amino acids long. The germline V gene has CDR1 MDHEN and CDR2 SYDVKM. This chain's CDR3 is CASSYGTGGYEQYF. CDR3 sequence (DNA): TGTGCCAGCAGTTACGGGACAGGGGGCTACGAGCAGTACTTC.

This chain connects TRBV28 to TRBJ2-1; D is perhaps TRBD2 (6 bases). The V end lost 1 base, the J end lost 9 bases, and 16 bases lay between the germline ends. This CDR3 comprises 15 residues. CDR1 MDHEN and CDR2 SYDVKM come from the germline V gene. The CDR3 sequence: CASSLLRDSPIEQFF. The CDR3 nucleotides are TGTGCCAGCAGTTTATTGCGGGACTCTCCCATTGAGCAGTTCTTC.

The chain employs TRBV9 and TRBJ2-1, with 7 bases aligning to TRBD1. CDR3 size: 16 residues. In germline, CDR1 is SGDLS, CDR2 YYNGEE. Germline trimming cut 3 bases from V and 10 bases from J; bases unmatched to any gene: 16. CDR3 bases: TGTGCCAGCAGCGACCTTGGTGGCAGTGAGGGGGCAGAGCAGTTCTTC. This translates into CASSDLGGSEGAEQFF.

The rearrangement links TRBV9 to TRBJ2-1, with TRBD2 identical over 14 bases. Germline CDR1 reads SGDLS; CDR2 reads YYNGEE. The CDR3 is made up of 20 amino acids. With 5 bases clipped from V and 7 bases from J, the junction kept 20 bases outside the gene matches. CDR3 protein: CASRPREGETSGRASNEQFF. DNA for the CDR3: TGTGCCAGCAGGCCCCGTGAGGGCGAGACTAGCGGGAGGGCCAGTAATGAGCAGTTCTTC.

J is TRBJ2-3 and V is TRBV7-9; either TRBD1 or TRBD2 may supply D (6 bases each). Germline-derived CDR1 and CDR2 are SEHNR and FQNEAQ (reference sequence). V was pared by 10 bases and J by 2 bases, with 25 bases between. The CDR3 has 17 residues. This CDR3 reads CATEQVLGGTNTDTQYF. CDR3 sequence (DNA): TGTGCCACCGAGCAAGTTCTAGGGGGGACAAACACAGATACGCAGTATTTT.